This T cell receptor beta chain is drawn from a study of control samples from healthy donors and cancer patients. The CDR3 sequence is 14 residues long. From germline, CDR1 is SGDLS and CDR2 YYNGEE. With 4 bases removed from V and 6 bases from J, the gap between germline ends came to 13 bases. Here immunoSEQ multiplex PCR was the method, and the copy in TCRdb shows in-frame clones only, minus some. The sample lists around 130,000 clones, nearly 90% occurring once. The clonotype comes from a man aged 50 or older in good health. Sequenced: blood. The chain uses TRBV9 and TRBJ2-2; D perhaps matches TRBD1 (6 bases). CDR3 loop: CASSLGQLAGELFF. The CDR3 DNA is TGTGCCAGCAGCCTGGGACAACTGGCCGGGGAGCTGTTTTTT. The full variable domain, with the rest looked up from reference TRBV9 and TRBJ2-2, is DSGVTQTPKHLITATGQRVTLRCSPRSGDLSVYWYQQSLDQGLQFLIQYYNGEERAKGNILERFSAQQFPDLHSELNLSSLELGDSALYFCASSLGQLAGELFFGEGSRLTVL.